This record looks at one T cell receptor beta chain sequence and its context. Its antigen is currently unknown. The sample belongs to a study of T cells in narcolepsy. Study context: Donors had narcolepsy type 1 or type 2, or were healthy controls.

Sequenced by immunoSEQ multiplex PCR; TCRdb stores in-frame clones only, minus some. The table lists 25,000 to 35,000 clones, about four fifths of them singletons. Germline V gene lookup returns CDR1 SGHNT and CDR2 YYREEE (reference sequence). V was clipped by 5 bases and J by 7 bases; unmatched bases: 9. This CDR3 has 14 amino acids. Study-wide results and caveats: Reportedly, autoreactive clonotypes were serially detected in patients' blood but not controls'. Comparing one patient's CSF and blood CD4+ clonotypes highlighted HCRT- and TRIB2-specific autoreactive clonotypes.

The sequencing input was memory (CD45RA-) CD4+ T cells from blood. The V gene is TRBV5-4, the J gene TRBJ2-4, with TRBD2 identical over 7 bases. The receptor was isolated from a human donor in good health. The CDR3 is CASSSPGEGNIQYF. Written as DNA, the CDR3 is TGTGCCAGCAGTTCCCCGGGGGAGGGGAACATTCAGTACTTC.